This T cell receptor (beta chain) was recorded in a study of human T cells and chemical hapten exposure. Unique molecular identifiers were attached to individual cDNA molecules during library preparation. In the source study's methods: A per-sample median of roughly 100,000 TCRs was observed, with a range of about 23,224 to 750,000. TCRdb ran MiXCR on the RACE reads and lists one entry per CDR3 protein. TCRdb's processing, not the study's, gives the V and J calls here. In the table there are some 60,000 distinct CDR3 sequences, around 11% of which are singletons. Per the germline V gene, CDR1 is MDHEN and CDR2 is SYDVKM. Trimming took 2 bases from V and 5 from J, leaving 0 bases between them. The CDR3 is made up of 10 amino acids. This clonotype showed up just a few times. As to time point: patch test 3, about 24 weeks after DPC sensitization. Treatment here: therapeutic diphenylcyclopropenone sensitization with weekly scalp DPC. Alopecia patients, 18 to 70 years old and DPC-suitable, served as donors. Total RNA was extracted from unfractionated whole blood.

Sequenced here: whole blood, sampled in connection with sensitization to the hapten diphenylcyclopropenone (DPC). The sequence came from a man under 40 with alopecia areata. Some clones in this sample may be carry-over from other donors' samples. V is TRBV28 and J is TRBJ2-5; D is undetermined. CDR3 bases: TGTGCCAGCAGTTTAGAGACCCAGTACTTC. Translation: CASSLETQYF. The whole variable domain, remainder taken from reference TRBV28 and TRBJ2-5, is DVKVTQSSRYLVKRTGEKVFLECVQDMDHENMFWYRQDPGLGLRLIYFSYDVKMKEKGDIPEGYSVSREKKERFSLILESASTNQTSMYLCASSLETQYFGPGTRLLVL.